This TCR beta chain was identified in a study of technical replicates of blood from several donors. The CDR3 contains 17 residues. Per the germline V gene, CDR1 is LNHDA and CDR2 is SQIVND (reference sequence). Trimming removed 5 bases from V and 0 bases from J, with 14 bases in between. Sequencing was performed with immunoSEQ multiplex PCR; in TCRdb, only in-frame clones are kept and a portion is missing. The table lists tens of thousands of clones, approximately 87% of them singletons. This TCR was sampled from a human donor in good health. Some clones in this sample may be carry-over from other donors' samples. The chain joins TRBV19 to TRBJ1-6; D might be TRBD1 (6 bases). The sample consisted of PBMCs. The CDR3 region is CASSWTDTSSYNSPLHF. The CDR3 coding sequence is TGTGCCAGTAGTTGGACAGACACGAGCTCCTATAATTCACCCCTCCACTTT.